Shown below are 8 T cell receptor beta chains from a single sample sequenced in a study of blood T cell repertoires in COVID-19. TCRdb keeps only in-frame clones here, not all; method: immunoSEQ multiplex PCR. The profile shows 180,000 or so clones, about 81% of them singletons. The sequencing sample was made of peripheral blood. The receptors derive from a woman in her seventies with acute or convalescent COVID-19.

This sequence joins TRBV18 and TRBJ1-5; TRBD1 matches 8 bases. The CDR3 is made up of 15 amino acids. Germline V gene lookup returns CDR1 KGHSH and CDR2 LQKENI. V shed 3 bases and J 10 bases; nucleotides not matched to a gene: 11. The DNA of the CDR3 is TGTGCCAGCTCACCCAACGCCGGGACAGGAAGACCCCAGCATTTT. Amino acid sequence: CASSPNAGTGRPQHF.

The chain has TRBV6-5 and TRBJ1-1, with D hard to call. The germline CDR1 and CDR2 sequences are MNHEY and SVGAGI. Trimming shortened V by 7 bases and J by 1 base, and 10 bases separated the two germline ends. There are 13 residues in the CDR3. CDR3 nucleotides: TGTGCCAGCAAACGGGAGCCGAACACTGAAGCTTTCTTT. This codes for CASKREPNTEAFF.

The chain couples TRBV12-3 or TRBV12-4 to TRBJ1-6; D is unclear. V lost 2 bases, J lost 8 bases, and 7 bases lay in between. This CDR3 spans 13 amino acids. The DNA for the CDR3 is TGTGCCAGCAGTTTATACGGGGATTCACCCCTCCACTTT. Translating gives CASSLYGDSPLHF.

This clone was seen once. The V call is TRBV28, the J call TRBJ1-1; 8 nucleotides align to TRBD1. Germline V lookup: CDR1 MDHEN, CDR2 SYDVKM. The CDR3 sequence is 14 residues long. J was trimmed by 6 bases and V by 4 bases; bases with no gene match: 7. As DNA, the CDR3 is TGTGCCAGCAGTTCTTCCCCGGGACAGGCTGAAGCTTTCTTT. This gives the protein CASSSSPGQAEAFF.

This chain connects TRBV12-3 or TRBV12-4 to TRBJ1-1; a weak D match, TRBD1 (5 bases). V lost 11 bases and J 6 bases, leaving 16 bases between the germline ends. The CDR3 length is 12 residues. DNA for the CDR3: TGTGCCGTACAGGTTCGCGGGGCTGAAGCTTTCTTT. As protein: CAVQVRGAEAFF.

The rearrangement uses TRBV7-8 and TRBJ1-4; D call uncertain. Trimming removed 2 bases from V and 2 bases from J, with 6 bases in between. Looked up from germline, CDR1 is SGHVS and CDR2 is FQNEAQ. The CDR3 covers 14 residues. CDR3 in DNA: TGTGCCAGCAGCTTATTCCTGACTAATGAAAAACTGTTTTTT. Encoded protein: CASSLFLTNEKLFF. The variable domain in full, completed from reference TRBV7-8 and TRBJ1-4, reads GAGVSQSPRYKVAKRGQDVALRCDPISGHVSLFWYQQALGQGPEFLTYFQNEAQLDKSGLPSDRFFAERPEGSVSTLKIQRTQQEDSAVYLCASSLFLTNEKLFFGSGTQLSVL.

The genes are TRBV6-2 or TRBV6-3 and TRBJ2-7; 8 bases agree with TRBD2. CDR3 length equals 17 residues. With V trimmed by 5 bases and J by 3 bases, 15 bases remained unmatched. Looked up from germline, CDR1 is MNHEY and CDR2 is SVGEGT. The CDR3 protein is CASSNRVSAGGHYEQYF. The CDR3 DNA follows: TGTGCCAGCAGTAACCGGGTCTCTGCGGGAGGACACTACGAGCAGTACTTC.

In nucleotides, the CDR3 is TGTGCCAGCAGATTCAGCCGGAATCTCCAGGGGGGACGAGACGAGCAGTACTTC. Translating it yields CASRFSRNLQGGRDEQYF. This sequence joins TRBV11-2 and TRBJ2-7; a weak D match, TRBD1 (7 bases). The V gene lost 6 bases and the J gene lost 5 bases, with 29 bases spanning the gap. CDR3 length: 18 residues. Germline V gives CDR1 SGHAT, CDR2 FQNNGV.